Below, 32 T cell receptor beta chains from the same sample are listed, as sequenced in a study of cytomegalovirus exposure and HLA in healthy donors. Use of 60 Vbeta and 13 Jbeta primers characterized the PCR. Some clones are missing from TCRdb's copy, which holds only in-frame ones; the method was immunoSEQ multiplex PCR. The data hold about 170,000 clones, with about 85% observed a single time. The sequenced sample was PBMCs. The receptors derive from a boy younger than 10 in good health and CMV-seronegative.

This sequence joins TRBV6-5 and TRBJ2-1, with D uncertain. Germline CDR1 MNHEY, CDR2 SVGAGI. V lost 0 bases and J 9 bases, leaving 6 bases between the germline ends. CDR3 length equals 12 residues. The CDR3 DNA follows: TGTGCCAGCAGTTACTCGACTGCTGAGCAGTTCTTC. This codes for CASSYSTAEQFF.

This chain joins TRBV19 and TRBJ1-1; tentative D call: TRBD1 (6 bases). Germline CDR1 LNHDA, CDR2 SQIVND (reference sequence). Trimming shortened V by 0 bases and J by 2 bases, and 22 bases separated the two germline ends. CDR3 size: 19 residues. The CDR3 protein is CASSIDLLGGGEINTEAFF. CDR3 DNA sequence: TGTGCCAGTAGTATAGATCTACTTGGAGGGGGGGAAATCAACACTGAAGCTTTCTTT.

This clone was seen just once. This chain links TRBV12-5 with TRBJ2-5; 7 bases are shared with TRBD2. Germline V gene data show CDR1 as LGHNT and CDR2 as FRNRAP. Trimming at V came to 5 bases and at J to 1 base, leaving 1 base not matched to a gene. This CDR3 spans 13 amino acids. In DNA form, the CDR3 reads TGTGCTAGTGGTCTAGCGGTCCAAGAGACCCAGTACTTC. Its protein product is CASGLAVQETQYF.

The rearrangement uses TRBV25-1 and TRBJ2-3; possible D gene TRBD2, 6 bases. The germline V gene has CDR1 MGHDK and CDR2 SYGVNS. This CDR3 comprises 16 residues. Deletions cut 1 base from V and 6 bases from J, with 17 bases between. The CDR3 is CASSEWRRGLSDTQYF. The CDR3 DNA reads TGTGCCAGCAGTGAATGGCGGAGGGGTCTAAGTGATACGCAGTATTTT.

CDR3 sequence reads: CAMPDRVKGYTF. In nucleotides, the CDR3 is TGTGCCATGCCGGACAGGGTGAAAGGCTACACCTTC. The rearrangement links TRBV2 to TRBJ1-2, with 8 positions matching TRBD1. V lost 10 bases, J lost 8 bases, and 9 bases stayed unmatched. The germline CDR1 and CDR2 sequences are SNHLY and FYNNEI. CDR3 length: 12 amino acids.

This chain joins TRBV10-2 and TRBJ2-2; 9 bases align to TRBD2. Germline loops: CDR1 WSHSY, CDR2 SAAADI. V gave up 4 bases and J gave up 8 bases; unmatched junction bases: 5. The CDR3 runs 14 residues. CDR3 bases: TGCGCCAGCAGTGTTCTAGCGGGGCCTGGGGAGCTGTTTTTT. Protein product: CASSVLAGPGELFF.

The CDR3 bases are TGTGCCATCAGTGAATACTTAGAAGGGGAGGCTCCTGAAGCTTTCTTT. It specifies CAISEYLEGEAPEAFF. The chain carries TRBV10-3 and TRBJ1-1, with a tentative D call TRBD1 (5 bases). V lost 3 bases to trimming and J lost 6 bases, with 20 bases between them. Germline-derived CDR1 and CDR2 are ENHRY and SYGVKD. This CDR3 is built from 16 residues.

V gene TRBV6-1 combines with J gene TRBJ1-2; D might be TRBD1 (6 bases). Germline V CDR1 and CDR2: MNHNS, SASEGT. V lost 11 bases and J 3 bases, leaving 22 bases between the germline ends. The CDR3 is 15 residues long. The CDR3, as DNA: TGTGCCCTCAAGGGGGGGGCCGATAAGGACTATGGCTACACCTTC. It yields the protein CALKGGADKDYGYTF.

This chain uses TRBV27 with TRBJ2-1; 8 nucleotides align to TRBD1. After removal of 5 bases from V and 2 bases from J, the junction contained 5 bases not matched to a gene. CDR3 size: 15 residues. Per the germline V gene, CDR1 is MNHEY and CDR2 is SMNVEV (reference sequence). The CDR3 is CASSPKDRAYNEQFF. The CDR3, as DNA: TGTGCCAGCAGTCCTAAGGACAGGGCCTACAATGAGCAGTTCTTC.

The chain links TRBV25-1 to TRBJ2-3; D is perhaps TRBD2 (5 bases). From germline, CDR1 is MGHDK and CDR2 SYGVNS. Trimming cost V 4 bases and J 1 base, with 9 bases left between them. The CDR3 is 14 residues long. The CDR3 coding sequence is TGTGCCAGCAGTGTAGGAGGTGGCACAGATACGCAGTATTTT. Encoded protein: CASSVGGGTDTQYF.

The chain couples TRBV2 to TRBJ1-2; perhaps TRBD1 as D (6 bases). V lost 8 bases and J 4 bases, leaving 14 bases between the germline ends. CDR3 size: 13 residues. The V gene's germline CDR1 is SNHLY and CDR2 FYNNEI. Here the CDR3 DNA reads TGTGCCAGCCACCGGGACACCCTCTATGGCTACACCTTC. Its translation is CASHRDTLYGYTF.

This clone was recorded once. V gene TRBV7-8 combines with J gene TRBJ1-4, with a weak D call TRBD1 (5 bases). V was cut by 5 bases and J by 0 bases, with 16 bases left in between. Germline CDR1 is SGHVS and CDR2 is FQNEAQ. The CDR3 has 17 residues. As DNA, the CDR3 is TGTGCCAGCAGCCCCCCCGGGGGAATAGCAACTAATGAAAAACTGTTTTTT. Protein: CASSPPGGIATNEKLFF.

This chain joins TRBV29-1 and TRBJ2-3; D possibly corresponds to TRBD2 (6 bases). Between the trimmed V and J ends, which lost 5 bases and 5 bases, there was a span of 23 bases. Germline values: CDR1 SQVTM, CDR2 ANQGSEA. The CDR3 is 16 amino acids. The DNA for the CDR3 is TGCAGCGTTCGCGGAGGGGCTCAACTAGAGGAAGATACGCAGTATTTT. Translated: CSVRGGAQLEEDTQYF.

The rearrangement uses TRBV5-6 and TRBJ1-2, with 7 positions matching TRBD1. In germline, CDR1 is SGHDT, CDR2 YYEEEE. After removal of 2 bases from V and 0 bases from J, the junction contained 4 bases not matched to a gene. The CDR3 sequence is 15 residues long. The DNA of the CDR3 is TGTGCCAGCAGCTTAGGACAGGTAGCTAACTATGGCTACACCTTC. Amino acids: CASSLGQVANYGYTF.

In its sample, this clone was seen once. The rearrangement links TRBV20-1 to TRBJ2-2, with D unclear. The CDR3 contains 10 residues. Germline-derived CDR1 and CDR2 are DFQATT and SNEGSKA (reference sequence). V was clipped by 3 bases and J by 7 bases, with 3 bases between them. The CDR3: CSASNGELFF. As DNA, the CDR3 is TGCAGTGCTAGCAACGGGGAGCTGTTTTTT.

The chain carries TRBV29-1 and TRBJ2-4; maybe TRBD1 (6 bases). Deletions cut 7 bases from V and 7 bases from J, with 14 bases between. Germline assignment: CDR1 SQVTM and CDR2 ANQGSEA. The CDR3 consists of 12 residues. DNA for the CDR3: TGCAGCGCCGAAGGGGGTTCTAACATTCAGTACTTC. Amino acid sequence: CSAEGGSNIQYF.

The chain employs TRBV5-4 and TRBJ1-5, with 9 bases matching TRBD1. V gave up 4 bases and J gave up 0 bases; unmatched junction bases: 5. In germline, CDR1 is SGHNT, CDR2 YYREEE (reference sequence). This CDR3 comprises 16 residues. The CDR3 is CASSAGTGPSNQPQHF. The CDR3 region has the DNA TGTGCCAGCAGCGCCGGGACAGGGCCTAGCAATCAGCCCCAGCATTTT.

V and J are TRBV19 and TRBJ2-6; D possibly corresponds to TRBD2 (7 bases). Trimming removed 4 bases at V and 0 bases at J, with 10 bases between. CDR3 size: 16 residues. Germline CDR1 LNHDA, CDR2 SQIVND (reference sequence). CDR3 DNA: TGTGCCAGTAGTAAGGGGGGGAACTCTGGGGCCAACGTCCTGACTTTC. This sequence encodes CASSKGGNSGANVLTF.

The chain links TRBV5-6 to TRBJ2-7; 8 bases are a match to TRBD2. With V trimmed by 2 bases and J by 6 bases, 7 bases remained unmatched. Germline CDR1 SGHDT, CDR2 YYEEEE. The CDR3 sequence is 14 residues long. The CDR3 reads CASSFGGGRREQYV. CDR3 nucleotide sequence: TGTGCCAGCAGCTTCGGGGGGGGGCGACGCGAGCAGTACGTC.

The CDR3 nucleotides read TGTGCCAGCAGTTTATCGGGGTCGTGGAGGCAAGAGACCCAGTACTTC. It codes for CASSLSGSWRQETQYF. V and J are TRBV27 and TRBJ2-5; tentatively, D is TRBD2 (5 bases). Trimming shortened V by 0 bases and J by 2 bases, and 13 bases separated the two germline ends. Germline V gives CDR1 MNHEY, CDR2 SMNVEV (reference sequence). The CDR3 spans 16 residues.

The V gene is TRBV7-3, the J gene TRBJ2-2, with no clear D. The V end was cut by 0 bases, the J end by 1 base, with 3 bases between. CDR3 size: 14 residues. CDR1 is SGHTA, CDR2 FQGTGA, per germline. The CDR3 region is CASSLTRNTGELFF. CDR3 in DNA: TGTGCCAGCAGCTTAACGAGGAACACCGGGGAGCTGTTTTTT.

The V call is TRBV4-1, the J call TRBJ2-1; D unclear. V was cut by 7 bases and J by 6 bases, with 13 bases left in between. CDR1 is MGHRA, CDR2 YSYEKL, per germline. This CDR3 spans 13 amino acids. The CDR3: CASIGPSVNEQFF. DNA for the CDR3: TGCGCCAGCATTGGGCCCTCGGTCAATGAGCAGTTCTTC.

The chain carries TRBV19 and TRBJ1-1, with 12 bases fitting TRBD1. CDR1 and CDR2 from the germline V gene are LNHDA and SQIVND (reference sequence). This CDR3 has 15 residues. The V and J ends lost 5 bases and 6 bases, in that order; junction bases with no gene match: 7. The CDR3 spells CASSPPGQGAAEAFF. The CDR3 nucleotides read TGTGCCAGTAGTCCACCGGGACAGGGGGCCGCTGAAGCTTTCTTT.

V gene TRBV15 combines with J gene TRBJ2-3; D might be TRBD2 (5 bases). CDR1 is LNHNV and CDR2 is YYDKDF in the germline V gene (reference sequence). This CDR3 spans 14 amino acids. V lost 7 bases and J 2 bases, leaving 13 bases between the germline ends. CDR3 DNA: TGTGCCACCATCTTTGGACTCATCACAGATACGCAGTATTTT. Protein product: CATIFGLITDTQYF. The variable domain in full, with the rest retrieved from reference TRBV15 and TRBJ2-3, is DAMVIQNPRYQVTQFGKPVTLSCSQTLNHNVMYWYQQKSSQAPKLLFHYYDKDFNNEADTPDNFQSRRPNTSFCFLDIRSPGLGDTAMYLCATIFGLITDTQYFGPGTRLTVL.

On this clone itself: Additional DNA sequences in this sample encode the identical CDR3. CDR3 residues: CASSFGGLGSNQPQHF. DNA for the CDR3: TGCGCCAGCAGCTTCGGCGGGCTCGGTAGCAATCAGCCCCAGCATTTT. This chain connects TRBV5-1 to TRBJ1-5; no clear D. The V gene lost 2 bases and the J gene lost 0 bases, with 12 bases spanning the gap. This CDR3 has 16 amino acids. CDR1 SGHRS and CDR2 YFSETQ come from the germline V gene.

This clone was observed a handful of times. The chain couples TRBV5-4 to TRBJ2-1; D gene uncertain. V lost 0 bases, J lost 0 bases, and 7 bases lay in between. The CDR3 covers 15 residues. The germline gives CDR1 SGHNT, CDR2 YYREEE (reference sequence). Here the CDR3 reads CASSLAANSYNEQFF. In nucleotides, the CDR3 is TGTGCCAGCAGCTTGGCCGCGAACTCCTACAATGAGCAGTTCTTC.

As concerns this clone: The same CDR3 arises from other DNA sequences in this sample as well. The rearrangement links TRBV6-1 to TRBJ2-1; 12 positions match TRBD2. V lost 2 bases, J lost 6 bases, and 2 bases stayed unmatched. The germline CDR1 and CDR2 sequences are MNHNS and SASEGT. CDR3 length: 15 amino acids. The CDR3 DNA reads as TGTGCCAGCAGTGAACTAGCGGGGGGGCCCAATGAGCAGTTCTTC. Translating gives CASSELAGGPNEQFF.

This clone was picked up one time. The chain combines TRBV5-6 with TRBJ1-4; 11 bases are a match to TRBD1. With V trimmed by 3 bases and J by 5 bases, 0 bases remained unmatched. Germline V gene data show CDR1 as SGHDT and CDR2 as YYEEEE. This CDR3 has 14 amino acids. CDR3 protein: CASSWDRGNEKLFF. The CDR3 DNA reads TGTGCCAGCAGCTGGGACAGGGGGAATGAAAAACTGTTTTTT.

The chain carries TRBV5-1 and TRBJ2-6; D not certain. CDR1 and CDR2 (germline): SGHRS, YFSETQ. Trimming took off 0 bases at V and 4 bases at J, with 8 bases between the two ends. The CDR3 runs 15 residues. CDR3 in amino acids: CASSLDLEGANVLTF. CDR3 DNA sequence: TGCGCCAGCAGCTTGGACCTTGAGGGGGCCAACGTCCTGACTTTC.

The chain links TRBV29-1 to TRBJ2-1; the match to TRBD2 covers 11 bases. Germline CDR1 and CDR2: SQVTM and ANQGSEA. The CDR3 runs 17 residues. After removal of 5 bases from V and 2 bases from J, the junction contained 11 bases not matched to a gene. This chain's CDR3 is CSVTGLQGLAAYNEQFF. The CDR3 coding sequence is TGCAGCGTTACCGGCCTACAGGGACTAGCGGCCTACAATGAGCAGTTCTTC.

The table lists this clone with a few counts. The J gene is TRBJ2-7, the V gene TRBV6-1, with a tentative D call TRBD2 (6 bases). The germline V gene encodes CDR1 MNHNS and CDR2 SASEGT. The V and J ends lost 0 bases and 4 bases respectively, with 13 bases between them. This CDR3 comprises 15 residues. CDR3 loop: CASSEASGVLYEQYF. Written as DNA, the CDR3 is TGTGCCAGCAGTGAAGCTTCGGGGGTCCTATACGAGCAGTACTTC.

The chain employs TRBV5-1 and TRBJ2-5, with 9 bases fitting TRBD1. This CDR3 comprises 16 residues. V lost 4 bases to trimming and J lost 6 bases; unmatched junction nucleotides: 13. Germline V gene sequence: CDR1 SGHRS, CDR2 YFSETQ. As DNA, the CDR3 is TGCGCCAGCAGCGCGCAAGGGACAGGGAGGGAGAAGACCCAGTACTTC. This sequence encodes CASSAQGTGREKTQYF.